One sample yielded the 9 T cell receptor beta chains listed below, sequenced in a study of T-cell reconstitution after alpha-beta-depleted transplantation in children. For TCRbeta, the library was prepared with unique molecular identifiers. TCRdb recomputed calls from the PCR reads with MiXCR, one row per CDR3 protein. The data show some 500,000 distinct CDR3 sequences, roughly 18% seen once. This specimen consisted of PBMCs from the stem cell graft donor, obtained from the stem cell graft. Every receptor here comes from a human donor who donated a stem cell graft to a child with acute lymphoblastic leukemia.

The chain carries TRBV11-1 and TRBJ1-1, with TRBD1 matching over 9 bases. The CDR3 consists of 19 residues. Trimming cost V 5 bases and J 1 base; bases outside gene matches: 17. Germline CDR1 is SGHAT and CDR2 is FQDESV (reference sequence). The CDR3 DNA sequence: TGTGCCAGCAGCCCCAGTAGTCCCCGGGACAGGGATCCGAACACTGAAGCTTTCTTT. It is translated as CASSPSSPRDRDPNTEAFF.

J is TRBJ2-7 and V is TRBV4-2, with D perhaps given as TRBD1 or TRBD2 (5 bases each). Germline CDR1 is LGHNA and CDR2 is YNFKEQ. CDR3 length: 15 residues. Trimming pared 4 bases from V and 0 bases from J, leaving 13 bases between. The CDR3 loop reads CASSPGTVASYEQYF. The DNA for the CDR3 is TGTGCCAGCAGCCCGGGGACGGTTGCCTCCTACGAGCAGTACTTC.

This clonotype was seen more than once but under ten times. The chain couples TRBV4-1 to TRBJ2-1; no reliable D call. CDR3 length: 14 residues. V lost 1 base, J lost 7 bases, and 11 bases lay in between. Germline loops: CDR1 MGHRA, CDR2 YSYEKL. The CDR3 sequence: CASSQVTAGNEQFF. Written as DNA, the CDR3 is TGCGCCAGCAGCCAAGTCACGGCCGGGAATGAGCAGTTCTTC.

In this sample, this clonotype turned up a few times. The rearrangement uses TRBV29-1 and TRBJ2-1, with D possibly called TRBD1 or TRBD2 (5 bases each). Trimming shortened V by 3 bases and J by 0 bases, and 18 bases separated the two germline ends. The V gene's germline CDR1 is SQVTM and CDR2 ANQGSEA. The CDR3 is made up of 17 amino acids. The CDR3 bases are TGCAGCGTTGACGGGACGGAAAGCCCTGTCTCCTACAATGAGCAGTTCTTC. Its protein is CSVDGTESPVSYNEQFF.

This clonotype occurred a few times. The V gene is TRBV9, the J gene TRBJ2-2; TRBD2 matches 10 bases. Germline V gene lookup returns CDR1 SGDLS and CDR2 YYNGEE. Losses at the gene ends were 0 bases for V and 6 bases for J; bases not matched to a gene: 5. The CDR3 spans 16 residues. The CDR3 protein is CASSVVSGRVPGELFF. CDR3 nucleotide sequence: TGTGCCAGCAGCGTAGTCAGCGGGAGGGTCCCCGGGGAGCTGTTTTTT.

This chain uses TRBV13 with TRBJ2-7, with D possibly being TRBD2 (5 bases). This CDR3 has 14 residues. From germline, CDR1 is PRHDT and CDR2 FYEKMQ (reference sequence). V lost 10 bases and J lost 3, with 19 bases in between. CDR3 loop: CAMSLGLDFYEQYF. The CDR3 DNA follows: TGTGCCATGAGCCTCGGACTGGACTTCTACGAGCAGTACTTC.

CDR3 in amino acids: CASSSSGRGQETQYF. In nucleotides, the CDR3 is TGTGCCAGCAGCTCTAGCGGGAGGGGGCAAGAGACCCAGTACTTC. The rearrangement links TRBV7-3 to TRBJ2-5, with 12 bases fitting TRBD2. The junction had 2 bases not matched to a gene; V was cut back by 4 bases and J by 2 bases. CDR3 length: 15 amino acids. Germline V CDR1 and CDR2: SGHTA, FQGTGA.

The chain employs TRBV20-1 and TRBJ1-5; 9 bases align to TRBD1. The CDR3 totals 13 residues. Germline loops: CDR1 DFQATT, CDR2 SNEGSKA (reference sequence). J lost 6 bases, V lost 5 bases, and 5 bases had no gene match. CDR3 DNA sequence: TGCAGTGCTGGACAGGGGATGGGTCAGCCCCAGCATTTT. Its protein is CSAGQGMGQPQHF.

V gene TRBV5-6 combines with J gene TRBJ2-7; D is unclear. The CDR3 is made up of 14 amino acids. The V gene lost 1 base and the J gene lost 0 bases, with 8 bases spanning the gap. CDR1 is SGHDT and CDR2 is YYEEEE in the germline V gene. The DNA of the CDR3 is TGTGCCAGCAGCTTGCGGAGACACTCCTACGAGCAGTACTTC. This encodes CASSLRRHSYEQYF.